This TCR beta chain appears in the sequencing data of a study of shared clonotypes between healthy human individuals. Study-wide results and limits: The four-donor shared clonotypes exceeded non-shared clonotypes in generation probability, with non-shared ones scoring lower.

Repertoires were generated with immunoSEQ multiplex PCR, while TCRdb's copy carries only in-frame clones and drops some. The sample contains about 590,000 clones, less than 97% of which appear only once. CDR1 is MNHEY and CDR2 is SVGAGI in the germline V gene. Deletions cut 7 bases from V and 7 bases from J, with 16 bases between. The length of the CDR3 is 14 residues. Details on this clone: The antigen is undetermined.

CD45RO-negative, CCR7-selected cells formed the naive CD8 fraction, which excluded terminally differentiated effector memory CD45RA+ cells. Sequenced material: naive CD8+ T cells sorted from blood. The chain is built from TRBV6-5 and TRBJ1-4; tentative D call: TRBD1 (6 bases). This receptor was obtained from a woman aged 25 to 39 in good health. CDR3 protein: CASKETGAFEKLFF. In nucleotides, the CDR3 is TGTGCCAGCAAGGAGACAGGCGCCTTTGAAAAACTGTTTTTT.